Listed below are T cell receptor beta chains from one sample, sequenced in a study of blood T cell repertoires in COVID-19. The assay was immunoSEQ multiplex PCR, and TCRdb's table has in-frame clones only and misses some. The repertoire holds about 220,000 clones, 88% seen once, with around 2.7% in the top ten. The sample was PBMCs or T cells enriched from blood (not recorded which). The receptors were gathered from a woman in her twenties or thirties who had recovered from COVID-19. CDR3s include the opening cysteine and the closing phenylalanine or tryptophan. A D gene is named only where the DNA matches it firmly.

DNA	CDR3	J	V	length	D
TGCGCCAGCAGCCCCCACAGGGGTCATGAGCAGTTCTTC	CASSPHRGHEQFF	TRBJ2-1	TRBV5-1	13	TRBD1
TGCAGCGTTGAGGAACCGCCGGGAGCTGAAGCTTTCTTT	CSVEEPPGAEAFF	TRBJ1-1	TRBV29-1	13	NA
TGTGCCAGCAGTTACGGACAGGGCGTTATCTTTGGCTACACCTTC	CASSYGQGVIFGYTF	TRBJ1-2	TRBV6-5	15	TRBD1
TGCGCCAGCAGCCAAGATCGACTAGCCGCCTCCTACGAGCAGTACTTC	CASSQDRLAASYEQYF	TRBJ2-7	TRBV4-3	16	TRBD2
TGTGCCAGCAGGGGACAAACGAACACCGGGGAGCTGTTTTTT	CASRGQTNTGELFF	TRBJ2-2	TRBV11-3	14	NA
TGTGCCAGCAGTTTTCAGGGGGGAGAGACCCAGTACTTC	CASSFQGGETQYF	TRBJ2-5	TRBV12-3/TRBV12-4	13	NA
TGTGCCAGCAGAACACTAGCGGGGGGCCCCCCAGATACGCAGTATTTT	CASRTLAGGPPDTQYF	TRBJ2-3	TRBV7-2	16	TRBD2
TGTGCCAGCAGTTACGGAACAGGGTTCTTTTTCGGTACGCAGTATTTT	CASSYGTGFFFGTQYF	TRBJ2-3	TRBV6-2/TRBV6-3	16	NA
TGCGCCAGCAGCCAAGATTTATGGGCAGGGGATAACTATGGCTACACCTTC	CASSQDLWAGDNYGYTF	TRBJ1-2	TRBV4-1	17	NA
TGTGCCATCAGTGACGGTAGAGGGGGCGCGGACTATGGCTACACCTTC	CAISDGRGGADYGYTF	TRBJ1-2	TRBV10-3	16	TRBD1